A selection of T cell receptor beta chains follows, all from one sample in a study of cytotoxic CD8 clonotypes in ibrutinib-treated CLL. The protocol was immunoSEQ multiplex PCR, while the TCRdb copy is restricted to in-frame clones and leaves out a portion. The table lists tens of thousands of clones, approximately 87% of them singletons. The sequenced sample was PBMCs, obtained after 24 months of ibrutinib treatment. These receptors were taken from a human donor with chronic lymphocytic leukemia. Each CDR3 is given with its conserved first and last residue. Each record gives: D gene, J gene, V gene, clone size, CDR3 DNA, CDR3 protein. A D gene is named only where the DNA matches it firmly. Not all rows give a size; the values are once, few, many and, for expanded clones, a class.

>.|TRBJ1-3|TRBV10-1|.
TGCGCCAGCAGTGACTCGGCCTTTGGAGGATCTGGAAACACCATATATTTT
CASSDSAFGGSGNTIYF
>.|TRBJ2-7|TRBV2|.
TGTGCCAGCAGTGAAGCGGGGGGCTCCTACGAGCAGTACTTC
CASSEAGGSYEQYF
>.|TRBJ2-7|TRBV18|once
TGTGCCAGCTCACCCCCGACAGCCACCTACGAGCAGTACTTC
CASSPPTATYEQYF
>TRBD1|TRBJ2-7|TRBV5-1|few
TGCGCCAGCAGCCACCCCGGGACAGCCTACGAGCAGTACTTC
CASSHPGTAYEQYF
>.|TRBJ2-3|TRBV28|.
TGTGCCAGCAGTCAGGGGTTAAGCACAGATACGCAGTATTTT
CASSQGLSTDTQYF
>.|TRBJ1-1|TRBV5-1|.
TGCGCCAGCAGCTTTGCTGGCCGGAACACTGAAGCTTTCTTT
CASSFAGRNTEAFF
>.|TRBJ2-5|TRBV29-1|.
TGCAGGCTGGTGCCGGGACAAAAAGAGACCCAGTACTTC
CRLVPGQKETQYF
>.|TRBJ2-7|TRBV5-4|.
TGTGCCAGCAGCTTGGACGGTTCCTACGAGCAGTACTTC
CASSLDGSYEQYF
>.|TRBJ2-2|TRBV6-4|.
TGTGCCAGCAGTGACAGGGACACCGGGGAGCTGTTTTTT
CASSDRDTGELFF
>TRBD2|TRBJ2-2|TRBV18|.
TGTGCCAGCTCACCCTTGGCGGGAGTTAACACCGGGGAGCTGTTTTTT
CASSPLAGVNTGELFF
>TRBD2|TRBJ2-7|TRBV7-3|.
TGTGCCAGCAGCTTACGCTCAACGGCGGGAGTCTCGTATTACGAGCAGTACTTC
CASSLRSTAGVSYYEQYF
>TRBD1|TRBJ2-5|TRBV2|.
TGTGCCAGCAGTCAGACAGGGGCGTCCACTGAGACCCAGTACTTC
CASSQTGASTETQYF
>.|TRBJ2-1|TRBV27|.
TGTGCCAGCAGTTCCCTGGGGAGTGGGTCCTACAATGAGCAGTTCTTC
CASSSLGSGSYNEQFF
>TRBD1|TRBJ2-4|TRBV19|.
TGTGCCATCAAGGACAGGGCAACAGACATTCAGTACTTC
CAIKDRATDIQYF
>.|TRBJ1-1|TRBV5-5|.
TGTGCCAGCAGCTTGGGGGACAACTTGAACACTGAAGCTTTCTTT
CASSLGDNLNTEAFF
>.|TRBJ1-4|TRBV6-5|.
TGTGCCAGCAGAGGGATTGCAACTAATGAAAAACTGTTTTTT
CASRGIATNEKLFF
>.|TRBJ2-5|TRBV10-3|.
TGTGCCATCAGTGAGCGGGAGGAGACCCAGTACTTC
CAISEREETQYF
>.|TRBJ1-1|TRBV2|few
TGTGCCAGCAGTGAGGTGCTAATGAACACTGAAGCTTTCTTT
CASSEVLMNTEAFF
>.|TRBJ1-5|TRBV6-5|.
TGTGCCAGCAGTTACGGTGGGGGTTCCAATCAGCCCCAGCATTTT
CASSYGGGSNQPQHF
>.|TRBJ2-6|TRBV5-6|.
TGTGCCAGCAGCTTGGAGGCAGGTATCAACGTCCTGACTTTC
CASSLEAGINVLTF
>TRBD1|TRBJ2-7|TRBV7-6|.
TGTGCCAGCAGCTTGGGGACAGGCGAACTCTACGAGCAGTACTTC
CASSLGTGELYEQYF
>.|TRBJ1-1|TRBV29-1|.
TGCAGCGTAGCGGACCAATTGGACACTGAAGCTTTCTTT
CSVADQLDTEAFF
>.|TRBJ2-3|TRBV19|.
TGTGCCAGTAGTTGGCGGGATCGGGATACGCAGTATTTT
CASSWRDRDTQYF
>TRBD2|TRBJ2-1|TRBV11-1|.
TGTGCCAGCAGTCCCCGGGGGGATGAGCAGTTCTTC
CASSPRGDEQFF
>TRBD1|TRBJ2-2|TRBV6-1|.
TGTGCCAGCAGTGAGTTAGGGGACAGGGTCGGCGGGGAGCTGTTTTTT
CASSELGDRVGGELFF
>TRBD1|TRBJ1-4|TRBV6-5|.
TGTGCCAGCAGACCGACAGGGCCTAATGAAAAACTGTTTTTT
CASRPTGPNEKLFF
>.|TRBJ1-5|TRBV7-2|.
TGTGCCAGCAGCTTATATGATCAGCCCCAGCATTTT
CASSLYDQPQHF
>.|TRBJ2-7|TRBV10-3|.
TGTGCCATCAGTCCCGGAACGGGGAGACCTTACGAGCAGTACTTC
CAISPGTGRPYEQYF
>TRBD1|TRBJ2-7|TRBV10-3|few
TGTGCCACCGAGAGGCAGGGGGCGAACGAGCAGTACTTC
CATERQGANEQYF
>TRBD1|TRBJ1-2|TRBV5-4|.
TGTGCCAGCAGCCATGACAGGGGTTACGGCTACACCTTC
CASSHDRGYGYTF
>.|TRBJ1-4|TRBV28|.
TGTGCCAGCAGTTTCGTGGGAACTAATGAAAAACTGTTTTTT
CASSFVGTNEKLFF
>.|TRBJ1-1|TRBV5-6|.
TGTGCCAGCAGCTTTGGTCCTGAAGCTTTCTTT
CASSFGPEAFF
>TRBD2|TRBJ2-5|TRBV10-1|.
TGCGCCAGCAGTGAGTCGAATTCGGGAGGGGTGGAGACCCAGTACTTC
CASSESNSGGVETQYF
>TRBD1|TRBJ2-1|TRBV28|.
TGTGCCAGCAGTCCCTGGACAGGGAGCTCCTACAATGAGCAGTTCTTC
CASSPWTGSSYNEQFF
>.|TRBJ1-4|TRBV15|.
TGTGCCACCAGCAGAGGCCGAGAAAAACTGTTTTTT
CATSRGREKLFF
>TRBD1|TRBJ2-1|TRBV7-2|.
TGTGCCAGCAGCCCTCGGGACAGCTACAATGAGCAGTTCTTC
CASSPRDSYNEQFF
>.|TRBJ1-1|TRBV2|.
TGTGCCAGCAGTGAAGGGGCAGCGAACACTGAAGCTTTCTTT
CASSEGAANTEAFF
>.|TRBJ2-2|TRBV7-2|.
TGTGCCAGCAGCTTAGTAACACTGAACACCGGGGAGCTGTTTTTT
CASSLVTLNTGELFF
>TRBD2|TRBJ2-3|TRBV5-1|.
TGCGCCAGCAGCTTGCCGGGAGGCAACACAGATACGCAGTATTTT
CASSLPGGNTDTQYF
>TRBD1|TRBJ2-1|TRBV27|.
TGTGCCAGCAGTCCGGGACAGAACAATGAGCAGTTCTTC
CASSPGQNNEQFF
>.|TRBJ1-5|TRBV10-3|.
TGTGCCATCAGGAAGGACGGGGATAGCAATCAGCCCCAGCATTTT
CAIRKDGDSNQPQHF
>.|TRBJ2-2|TRBV7-2|.
TGTGCCAGCAGCTCGTACACCGGGGAGCTGTTTTTT
CASSSYTGELFF
>.|TRBJ1-1|TRBV5-1|.
TGCGCCAGCAGCTCGGATGGGATGAACACTGAAGCTTTCTTT
CASSSDGMNTEAFF
>.|TRBJ1-2|TRBV25-1|.
TGTGCCAGCAGTGAACCAGGAAGAATCTATGGCTACACCTTC
CASSEPGRIYGYTF
>.|TRBJ2-7|TRBV18|once
TGTGCCAGCTCACTTGGAAACCACGAGCAGTACTTC
CASSLGNHEQYF
>TRBD2|TRBJ2-1|TRBV28|.
TGTGCCAGCAGTTCCAGACTAGCGGGAGTCAATGAGCAGTTCTTC
CASSSRLAGVNEQFF
>.|TRBJ2-2|TRBV19|.
TGTGCCAGTACCTCGTCCGGGGCCACCGGGGAGCTGTTTTTT
CASTSSGATGELFF
>TRBD1|TRBJ1-1|TRBV2|.
TGTGCCAGCAGCCTTCTACAGGGGGCAGAAGCTTTCTTT
CASSLLQGAEAFF
>.|TRBJ2-3|TRBV10-3|.
TGTGCCATCAGCCCTAGCACAGATACGCAGTATTTT
CAISPSTDTQYF
>.|TRBJ1-2|TRBV18|.
TGTGCCAGCTCACCACAGGGCCGTAATGGCTACACCTTC
CASSPQGRNGYTF
>.|TRBJ2-1|TRBV29-1|few
TGCAGCGTGGTACCTCCTAGCGTTGGTGAGCAGTTCTTC
CSVVPPSVGEQFF